Presented here are 23 T cell receptor beta chains from one specimen sequenced in a study of cytomegalovirus exposure and HLA in healthy donors. PCR was performed using 60 Vbeta and 13 Jbeta primers. Assay used: immunoSEQ multiplex PCR; TCRdb lists only in-frame clones, some missing. The table lists about 130,000 clones, around 78% of them singletons, with about 1.7% in the top ten. Sequenced material: PBMCs. The receptors were sampled from a woman aged 40 to 49 in good health and CMV-seronegative.

The chain carries TRBV6-5 and TRBJ1-5; 9 nucleotides match TRBD1. The CDR3 sequence is 15 residues long. CDR1 and CDR2 (germline): MNHEY, SVGAGI. J lost 5 bases, V lost 3 bases, and 5 bases had no gene match. Here the CDR3 reads CASSYSRDRDQPQHF. The CDR3 nucleotides are TGTGCCAGCAGTTATTCCCGGGACAGGGATCAGCCCCAGCATTTT.

This clone was counted between two and nine times. V is TRBV11-2 and J is TRBJ2-3; 8 bases match TRBD2. The CDR3 has 15 residues. V lost 1 base, J lost 2 bases, and 2 bases stayed unmatched. Germline assignment: CDR1 SGHAT and CDR2 FQNNGV. The CDR3: CASSLVAGPTDTQYF. DNA of the CDR3: TGTGCCAGCAGCTTAGTAGCGGGGCCCACAGATACGCAGTATTTT.

V and J are TRBV7-3 and TRBJ1-3, with D tentatively TRBD1 (6 bases). The V end was cut by 2 bases, the J end by 0 bases, with 11 bases between. Germline V gene lookup returns CDR1 SGHTA and CDR2 FQGTGA. CDR3 length: 16 residues. The DNA for the CDR3 is TGTGCCAGCAGCTTACAGGGCAGGGGCTCTGGAAACACCATATATTTT. Its translation: CASSLQGRGSGNTIYF.

In its sample, this clone was seen a few times. The same CDR3 arises from other DNA sequences in this sample as well. The chain recombines TRBV7-6 with TRBJ1-1, with a possible D match to TRBD1 (5 bases). CDR1 and CDR2 (germline): SGHVS, FNYEAQ. CDR3 length equals 13 residues. V was clipped by 5 bases and J by 2 bases, with 9 bases between them. The chain's CDR3 is CASSPGGNTEAFF. In nucleotides, the CDR3 is TGTGCCAGCAGCCCGGGGGGTAACACTGAAGCTTTCTTT.

This chain connects TRBV2 to TRBJ2-2; 7 bases are shared with TRBD1. Per germline, CDR1 SNHLY and CDR2 FYNNEI. The CDR3 has 16 residues. After removal of 6 bases from V and 2 bases from J, the junction contained 9 bases not matched to a gene. The DNA for the CDR3 is TGTGCCAGCAGGGCAGGGACAGTCCCAAACACCGGGGAGCTGTTTTTT. The encoded protein is CASRAGTVPNTGELFF.

This chain uses TRBV30 with TRBJ2-7; D is unresolved. The CDR3 length is 12 residues. Per germline, CDR1 GTSNPN and CDR2 SVGIG (reference sequence). V was clipped by 3 bases and J by 0 bases, with 6 bases between them. CDR3: CAWSSSSYEQYF. CDR3 in DNA: TGTGCCTGGAGCTCGAGCTCCTACGAGCAGTACTTC.

The V gene is TRBV9, the J gene TRBJ1-1; 9 nucleotides align to TRBD1. After removal of 5 bases from V and 1 base from J, the junction contained 6 bases not matched to a gene. This CDR3 contains 15 residues. Germline CDR1 reads SGDLS; CDR2 reads YYNGEE. In nucleotides, the CDR3 is TGTGCCAGCAGTAGGACAGGGGTGGGGAACACTGAAGCTTTCTTT. It specifies CASSRTGVGNTEAFF.

This chain links TRBV6-1 with TRBJ1-3; D is unclear. The CDR3 contains 13 residues. V was cut by 5 bases and J by 0 bases, with 5 bases left in between. CDR1 and CDR2 from the germline V gene are MNHNS and SASEGT. The CDR3, as DNA: TGTGCCAGCAGTCTCCTCTCTGGAAACACCATATATTTT. Translation: CASSLLSGNTIYF.

The gene calls are TRBV5-1 and TRBJ2-7, with 9 bases lining up with TRBD1. Trimming cost V 2 bases and J 5 bases; bases outside gene matches: 11. This CDR3 has 16 residues. Germline assignment: CDR1 SGHRS and CDR2 YFSETQ. This CDR3 reads CASSLYSGTGYDEQYF. The CDR3 bases are TGCGCCAGCAGCTTATATTCCGGGACAGGGTACGACGAGCAGTACTTC.

The rearrangement links TRBV6-5 to TRBJ2-5; no clear D gene. The CDR3 contains 15 residues. V was cut by 5 bases and J by 5 bases, with 18 bases left in between. Germline V lookup: CDR1 MNHEY, CDR2 SVGAGI. CDR3 sequence: CASSLTPEMRETQYF. The CDR3 DNA follows: TGTGCCAGCAGTCTTACACCGGAAATGCGGGAGACCCAGTACTTC.

The chain uses TRBV14 and TRBJ2-7; 8 nucleotides line up with TRBD2. Germline values: CDR1 SGHDN, CDR2 FVKESK. V was clipped by 3 bases and J by 6 bases; unmatched bases: 13. CDR3 length: 16 residues. The CDR3 loop reads CASSHYGAGGRGEQYF. The DNA of the CDR3 is TGTGCCAGCAGCCATTACGGCGCGGGAGGCCGCGGCGAGCAGTACTTC.

The chain combines TRBV9 with TRBJ1-6; D is unresolved. V was trimmed by 7 bases and J by 0 bases, leaving 14 bases between them. Per germline, CDR1 SGDLS and CDR2 YYNGEE. The CDR3 contains 16 residues. CDR3 residues: CASSPGSSSYNSPLHF. The CDR3 nucleotides are TGTGCCAGCTCGCCGGGGAGTAGCTCCTATAATTCACCCCTCCACTTT.

CDR3 residues: CASSLEQGNTEAFF. The CDR3 region has the DNA TGCGCCAGCAGCTTGGAGCAGGGGAACACTGAAGCTTTCTTT. V and J are TRBV5-1 and TRBJ1-1, with D possibly TRBD1 on 5 matching bases. CDR1 SGHRS and CDR2 YFSETQ come from the germline V gene. Trimming stripped 0 bases from V and 1 base from J, with 7 bases between. This CDR3 is 14 amino acids long. Based on the CDR3 plus reference TRBV5-1 and TRBJ1-1, the full variable domain is KAGVTQTPRYLIKTRGQQVTLSCSPISGHRSVSWYQQTPGQGLQFLFEYFSETQRNKGNFPGRFSGRQFSNSRSEMNVSTLELGDSALYLCASSLEQGNTEAFFGQGTRLTVV.

Remarks on this clone: The junction departs from the called germline gene at one end, perhaps through a read error. The rearrangement joins TRBV7-9 to TRBJ2-7, with D possibly matching TRBD1 (6 bases). Germline CDR1 is SEHNR and CDR2 is FQNEAQ (reference sequence). The CDR3 has 12 residues. The DNA of the CDR3 is TGTGCCAGCAGCTTTACCCTGACAGGTGCGACTTTC. It encodes CASSFTLTGATF.

This rearrangement joins TRBV7-8 to TRBJ1-1, with a weak D call TRBD1 (5 bases). Germline CDR1 reads SGHVS; CDR2 reads FQNEAQ. The CDR3 covers 14 residues. Trimming cost V 3 bases and J 4 bases, with 12 bases left between them. This chain's CDR3 is CASSFLRVVTEAFF. For the CDR3, the DNA is TGTGCCAGCAGCTTTCTCAGGGTGGTCACTGAAGCTTTCTTT.

This chain joins TRBV5-1 and TRBJ2-3, with TRBD2 identical over 9 bases. The CDR3 is 16 amino acids. From germline, CDR1 is SGHRS and CDR2 YFSETQ. J lost 3 bases, V lost 4 bases, and 9 bases had no gene match. CDR3 loop: CASSGTSTSATDTQYF. In DNA, the CDR3 is TGCGCCAGCAGCGGGACTAGCACTTCGGCGACAGATACGCAGTATTTT.

This clone has a handful of counts. Other DNA sequences in this specimen translate into the identical CDR3. The chain recombines TRBV5-1 with TRBJ2-5, with TRBD1 matching over 8 bases. The DNA matches TRBJ2-7 better at its end, which makes the J call doubtful. This CDR3 spans 16 amino acids. CDR1 SGHRS and CDR2 YFSETQ come from the germline V gene. CDR3 amino acids: CASSLGQGAASYEQYF. The CDR3, as DNA: TGCGCCAGCAGCTTGGGGCAGGGGGCCGCCTCCTACGAGCAGTACTTC.

The chain is built from TRBV15 and TRBJ1-2; weak D call: TRBD1 (5 bases). Germline loops: CDR1 LNHNV, CDR2 YYDKDF (reference sequence). The CDR3 is made up of 15 amino acids. The V gene lost 2 bases and the J gene lost 4 bases, with 14 bases spanning the gap. The CDR3 bases are TGTGCCACCAGCAGATCCACAGGAGTTCTCTATGGCTACACCTTC. Amino acids: CATSRSTGVLYGYTF.

The count of this clone is one. The rearrangement joins TRBV7-9 to TRBJ2-5, with 10 bases identical to TRBD2. The junction had 13 bases not matched to a gene; V was cut back by 4 bases and J by 11 bases. This CDR3 has 15 amino acids. Germline V gene sequence: CDR1 SEHNR, CDR2 FQNEAQ (reference sequence). CDR3 DNA: TGTGCCAGCAGCTCAGAACTAGCGGGGCATGGGAAGCAGTACTTC. Translated: CASSSELAGHGKQYF.

This clone was picked up one time. The rearrangement joins TRBV9 to TRBJ2-7, with D tentatively TRBD2 (6 bases). The CDR3 totals 15 residues. V gave up 3 bases and J gave up 4 bases, with 17 bases separating them. Per the germline V gene, CDR1 is SGDLS and CDR2 is YYNGEE. CDR3 amino acids: CASSGGDGPIYEQYF. DNA of the CDR3: TGTGCCAGCAGCGGGGGGGACGGCCCGATATACGAGCAGTACTTC. The full variable domain, in which reference TRBV9 and TRBJ2-7 provide the parts outside the CDR3, is DSGVTQTPKHLITATGQRVTLRCSPRSGDLSVYWYQQSLDQGLQFLIQYYNGEERAKGNILERFSAQQFPDLHSELNLSSLELGDSALYFCASSGGDGPIYEQYFGPGTRLTVT.

The chain uses TRBV28 and TRBJ1-4; weak D call: TRBD1 (5 bases). The CDR3 contains 13 residues. The V gene lost 6 bases and the J gene lost 3 bases, with 8 bases spanning the gap. Germline V lookup: CDR1 MDHEN, CDR2 SYDVKM. CDR3 sequence: CASRSGANEKLFF. CDR3 coding DNA: TGTGCCAGCAGGTCGGGGGCTAATGAAAAACTGTTTTTT.

Worth noting for this clone: A read error may produce the germline difference seen at one junction end. The gene calls are TRBV19 and TRBJ2-4; unclear D gene. Germline CDR1 LNHDA, CDR2 SQIVND (reference sequence). The CDR3 totals 14 residues. CDR3 DNA sequence: TGTGCCAGTAGTATCCAGGAAGCCAAAAACAGTCAGTACTTC. Protein: CASSIQEAKNSQYF.

The chain links TRBV2 to TRBJ1-2; D gene ambiguous. CDR3 length: 14 residues. The V end lost 0 bases, the J end lost 4 bases, and 9 bases lay between the germline ends. The germline V gene has CDR1 SNHLY and CDR2 FYNNEI. This chain's CDR3 is CASSEARQTYGYTF. In nucleotides, the CDR3 is TGTGCCAGCAGTGAAGCGCGGCAGACCTATGGCTACACCTTC.